These 5 T cell receptor beta chains were sequenced from one sample in a study of T cell responses to AZD1222 COVID-19 vaccine. TCRdb's table, derived via immunoSEQ multiplex PCR, lists solely in-frame clones and lacks some. The table has about 50,000 clones, around 85% seen once. Sequences were derived from peripheral blood, sampled on day 0 of MenACWY control vaccination. These TCRs come from an adult in good health.

This chain connects TRBV28 to TRBJ2-1, with 8 nucleotides matching TRBD2. Unmatched junction bases numbered 4, after V lost 5 bases and J lost 1 base. CDR3 length: 15 amino acids. Germline CDR1 MDHEN, CDR2 SYDVKM. Written as DNA, the CDR3 is TGTGCCAGCAGTCCAAGCGGGAGTTCCTACAATGAGCAGTTCTTC. Protein product: CASSPSGSSYNEQFF.

The genes are TRBV6-5 and TRBJ1-1; 9 bases line up with TRBD1. Germline V lookup: CDR1 MNHEY, CDR2 SVGAGI. The V segment lost 5 bases and the J segment 3 bases; nucleotides outside the gene matches: 7. The CDR3 length is 15 residues. The CDR3 DNA reads as TGTGCCAGCAGTAACCACCGGGACAGGGACACTGAAGCTTTCTTT. As protein: CASSNHRDRDTEAFF.

The chain recombines TRBV18 with TRBJ2-7; D may be TRBD2 (7 bases). The V end lost 1 base, the J end lost 3 bases, and 16 bases lay between the germline ends. The germline gives CDR1 KGHSH, CDR2 LQKENI. The CDR3 runs 16 residues. The CDR3 region has the DNA TGTGCCAGCTCACCACGCAGGGGCGGGGGTAGCTACGAGCAGTACTTC. It is translated as CASSPRRGGGSYEQYF.

V is TRBV11-3 and J is TRBJ2-1; 8 bases map to TRBD2. V shed 1 base and J 1 base; nucleotides not matched to a gene: 3. The CDR3 sequence is 16 residues long. Germline V gene sequence: CDR1 SGHNT, CDR2 YENEEA. CDR3 nucleotides: TGTGCCAGCAGCTTAGGTAGCGGGGAATCCTACAATGAGCAGTTCTTC. As protein: CASSLGSGESYNEQFF. Full variable domain (rest looked up from reference TRBV11-3 and TRBJ2-1): EAGVVQSPRYKIIEKKQPVAFWCNPISGHNTLYWYLQNLGQGPELLIRYENEEAVDDSQLPKDRFSAERLKGVDSTLKIQPAELGDSAVYLCASSLGSGESYNEQFFGPGTRLTVL.

The CDR3 DNA is TGTGCCAGCAGTTACCTCTCAGGGGGCGGATATGGCTACACCTTC. Residues: CASSYLSGGGYGYTF. The V gene is TRBV6-6, the J gene TRBJ1-2, with 8 bases identical to TRBD1. Germline values: CDR1 MNHNY, CDR2 SVGAGI (reference sequence). The CDR3 has 15 residues. Unmatched junction bases numbered 7, after V lost 2 bases and J lost 5 bases.